The 32 T cell receptor beta chains below were found in one sample sequenced in a study of cytomegalovirus exposure and HLA in healthy donors. PCR was performed using 60 Vbeta and 13 Jbeta primers. Profiling relied on immunoSEQ multiplex PCR, and the TCRdb table lists in-frame clones only, not all of them. The sample records 190,000 or so clones, around four fifths being singletons. Sequenced input: PBMCs. The receptors originated from a man between 45 and 60 years old in good health and CMV-seronegative.

The V gene is TRBV6-4, the J gene TRBJ1-1; 8 bases are shared with TRBD1. V dropped 2 bases and J dropped 0; count of bases not matched to a gene: 2. CDR3 length: 15 amino acids. Per germline, CDR1 MRHNA and CDR2 SNTAGT. For the CDR3, the DNA is TGTGCCAGCAGTGACGGGACAGGTGTGAACACTGAAGCTTTCTTT. Amino acid sequence: CASSDGTGVNTEAFF.

The chain recombines TRBV7-2 with TRBJ2-7; 9 bases align to TRBD2. Germline-derived CDR1 and CDR2 are SGHTA and FQGNSA. Trimming removed 4 bases from V and 2 bases from J; junction bases left unmatched: 6. The CDR3 is 15 residues long. CDR3 protein: CASSSLAGSPYEQYF. CDR3 coding DNA: TGTGCCAGCAGCTCTCTAGCGGGAAGTCCCTACGAGCAGTACTTC.

This clone was seen a handful of times. The V and J genes are TRBV6-1 and TRBJ2-6; D perhaps matches TRBD1 (6 bases). Germline V lookup: CDR1 MNHNS, CDR2 SASEGT. V was clipped by 6 bases and J by 2 bases, with 11 bases between them. The length of the CDR3 is 15 residues. CDR3 DNA: TGTGCCAGCAGCGCCACAGGGACTGGGGCCAACGTCCTGACTTTC. Protein: CASSATGTGANVLTF.

The V gene is TRBV7-3, the J gene TRBJ2-3; 7 nucleotides align to TRBD2. This CDR3 region has 15 residues. Trimming took 5 bases from V and 4 from J; bases not matched to a gene: 9. Germline V gene data show CDR1 as SGHTA and CDR2 as FQGTGA. For the CDR3, the DNA is TGTGCCAGCAGCCCAAGCGGGGCTACTCCAGATACGCAGTATTTT. Translating it yields CASSPSGATPDTQYF.

The CDR3 protein is CASQARTGGYTF. The CDR3 DNA reads as TGTGCCAGCCAGGCGAGGACAGGGGGCTACACCTTC. V is TRBV6-5 and J is TRBJ1-2; the match to TRBD1 covers 8 bases. Trimming at V came to 8 bases and at J to 8 bases, leaving 7 bases not matched to a gene. The CDR3 runs to 12 residues. The germline V gene has CDR1 MNHEY and CDR2 SVGAGI.

The V and J genes are TRBV7-2 and TRBJ1-4; D uncertain. The CDR3 spans 15 residues. Trimming took off 5 bases at V and 0 bases at J, with 10 bases between the two ends. Germline V gene data show CDR1 as SGHTA and CDR2 as FQGNSA. CDR3 nucleotide sequence: TGTGCCAGCAGCCTCTACAGTACAACTAATGAAAAACTGTTTTTT. Translated, it gives CASSLYSTTNEKLFF.

The J gene is TRBJ2-6, the V gene TRBV13; no definite D call. V dropped 2 bases and J dropped 1 base, with 9 bases sitting between them. The CDR3 runs 16 residues. The germline gives CDR1 PRHDT, CDR2 FYEKMQ (reference sequence). The CDR3 coding sequence is TGTGCCAGCAGCTTATTACGTCAGTCTGGGGCCAACGTCCTGACTTTC. As protein: CASSLLRQSGANVLTF. Together with reference TRBV13 and TRBJ2-6, the CDR3 gives the full variable domain: AAGVIQSPRHLIKEKRETATLKCYPIPRHDTVYWYQQGPGQDPQFLISFYEKMQSDKGSIPDRFSAQQFSDYHSELNMSSLELGDSALYFCASSLLRQSGANVLTFGAGSRLTVL.

The table lists this clone with a count of one. This rearrangement joins TRBV6-5 to TRBJ1-1, with 9 bases identical to TRBD1. CDR1 is MNHEY and CDR2 is SVGAGI in the germline V gene. CDR3 size: 16 residues. After removal of 2 bases from V and 5 bases from J, the junction contained 9 bases not matched to a gene. The CDR3 region has the DNA TGTGCCAGCAGTTACGTGGGGACAGGGCCAGGGACTGAAGCTTTCTTT. Translation: CASSYVGTGPGTEAFF.

This chain links TRBV6-6 with TRBJ1-2, with TRBD1 matching 11 bases. The CDR3 has 15 residues. The V and J ends lost 4 bases and 5 bases, in that order; junction bases with no gene match: 6. Germline CDR1 reads MNHNY; CDR2 reads SVGAGI (reference sequence). CDR3 loop: CASSSGTGGVYGYTF. The CDR3 DNA reads TGTGCCAGCAGTTCCGGGACAGGGGGAGTATATGGCTACACCTTC.

V is TRBV4-3 and J is TRBJ2-5; D unclear. The CDR3 spans 12 residues. The germline V gene encodes CDR1 LGHNA and CDR2 YSLEER. V was cut by 0 bases and J by 5 bases, with 4 bases left in between. The CDR3 sequence is CASSQDRETQYF. The CDR3 DNA reads as TGCGCCAGCAGCCAAGACCGGGAGACCCAGTACTTC.

This chain uses TRBV12-5 with TRBJ1-5; 9 nucleotides align to TRBD1. V shed 7 bases, J shed 6 bases, and the junction held 10 bases outside the gene matches. Germline V gene data show CDR1 as LGHNT and CDR2 as FRNRAP. This CDR3 spans 15 amino acids. CDR3 sequence (DNA): TGTGCTAGTGCTCTGGGACAGGGCGTGGGTCAGCCCCAGCATTTT. Residues: CASALGQGVGQPQHF.

The CDR3 nucleotides read TGTGCCAGCTCTCTTAAAGACATCTACAATGAGCAGTTCTTC. Its translation is CASSLKDIYNEQFF. V is TRBV18 and J is TRBJ2-1; D unresolved. Per the germline V gene, CDR1 is KGHSH and CDR2 is LQKENI. V was pared by 6 bases and J by 3 bases, with 12 bases between. CDR3 size: 14 residues.

The V and J genes are TRBV11-2 and TRBJ2-5; D might be TRBD2 (5 bases). The germline CDR1 and CDR2 sequences are SGHAT and FQNNGV. The CDR3 has 14 amino acids. V shed 8 bases and J shed 0 bases, with 13 bases lying between them. CDR3 in amino acids: CASGLSGNQETQYF. The CDR3 nucleotides are TGTGCCAGCGGTCTTTCCGGGAACCAAGAGACCCAGTACTTC. The full variable domain, its missing parts supplied by reference TRBV11-2 and TRBJ2-5, is EAGVAQSPRYKIIEKRQSVAFWCNPISGHATLYWYQQILGQGPKLLIQFQNNGVVDDSQLPKDRFSAERLKGVDSTLKIQPAKLEDSAVYLCASGLSGNQETQYFGPGTRLLVL.

The gene calls are TRBV27 and TRBJ1-5, with unresolved D. The CDR3 spans 14 residues. The V and J ends lost 8 bases and 7 bases respectively, with 18 bases between them. Germline V gene data show CDR1 as MNHEY and CDR2 as SMNVEV (reference sequence). The CDR3: CASGVGFGGQPQHF. DNA of the CDR3: TGTGCCAGCGGTGTTGGGTTCGGCGGCCAGCCCCAGCATTTT.

The gene calls are TRBV7-3 and TRBJ2-1, with D perhaps matching TRBD2 (5 bases). With 5 bases removed from V and 10 bases from J, the gap between germline ends came to 18 bases. Germline V gene data show CDR1 as SGHTA and CDR2 as FQGTGA. The CDR3 runs 14 residues. The CDR3 loop reads CASSPEPISGEQFF. The CDR3 DNA is TGTGCCAGCAGCCCTGAACCTATTTCGGGGGAGCAGTTCTTC.

This clone was seen only a few times. The V call is TRBV6-5, the J call TRBJ1-4; D not resolved. CDR3 length: 15 residues. The V gene lost 0 bases and the J gene lost 7 bases, with 12 bases spanning the gap. Germline assignment: CDR1 MNHEY and CDR2 SVGAGI. The CDR3 sequence: CASSYSKTAGEKLFF. The CDR3 coding sequence is TGTGCCAGCAGTTACTCGAAAACAGCGGGTGAAAAACTGTTTTTT.

The chain recombines TRBV29-1 with TRBJ1-3, with a weak D call TRBD1 (6 bases). Per germline, CDR1 SQVTM and CDR2 ANQGSEA. The V gene lost 0 bases and the J gene lost 0 bases, with 12 bases spanning the gap. This CDR3 region has 16 residues. The CDR3 protein is CSVEDVGHSSGNTIYF. The CDR3 nucleotides read TGCAGCGTTGAAGATGTGGGACATAGCTCTGGAAACACCATATATTTT.

The rearrangement links TRBV13 to TRBJ2-5; 8 bases align to TRBD2. From germline, CDR1 is PRHDT and CDR2 FYEKMQ (reference sequence). After removal of 5 bases from V and 4 bases from J, the junction contained 3 bases not matched to a gene. This CDR3 contains 13 residues. The CDR3 bases are TGTGCCAGCAGCCCCCTAGCGGGAGAGACCCAGTACTTC. This encodes CASSPLAGETQYF. Together with reference TRBV13 and TRBJ2-5, the CDR3 gives the full variable domain: AAGVIQSPRHLIKEKRETATLKCYPIPRHDTVYWYQQGPGQDPQFLISFYEKMQSDKGSIPDRFSAQQFSDYHSELNMSSLELGDSALYFCASSPLAGETQYFGPGTRLLVL.

The chain couples TRBV6-6 to TRBJ2-7; TRBD1 matches at 11 bases. The germline V gene encodes CDR1 MNHNY and CDR2 SVGAGI (reference sequence). Unmatched junction bases numbered 4, after V lost 8 bases and J lost 4 bases. The CDR3 runs 13 residues. The CDR3 spells CASQDRGLYEQYF. The DNA of the CDR3 is TGTGCCAGCCAGGACAGGGGGCTTTACGAGCAGTACTTC.

This clone was counted a few times. The chain combines TRBV19 with TRBJ2-2, with TRBD2 as a possible D gene (6 bases). From germline, CDR1 is LNHDA and CDR2 SQIVND (reference sequence). Trimming pared 8 bases from V and 5 bases from J, leaving 12 bases between. This CDR3 is built from 13 residues. Here the CDR3 DNA reads TGTGCCAGTCAAGGACGGGGGACCGGGGAGCTGTTTTTT. Translated, it gives CASQGRGTGELFF.

This clone occurred a few times. The chain recombines TRBV6-5 with TRBJ2-1; 7 bases map to TRBD2. V shed 6 bases and J 5 bases; nucleotides not matched to a gene: 7. CDR3 length equals 14 residues. CDR1 and CDR2 from the germline V gene are MNHEY and SVGAGI. Here the CDR3 DNA reads TGTGCCAGCAGCACCACTAGCGCCGACAATGAGCAGTTCTTC. Its protein is CASSTTSADNEQFF.

J is TRBJ2-7 and V is TRBV28, with 12 bases fitting TRBD2. J was trimmed by 3 bases and V by 3 bases; bases with no gene match: 9. Per the germline V gene, CDR1 is MDHEN and CDR2 is SYDVKM. CDR3 length: 17 amino acids. The CDR3 protein is CASSFDRTSGKFYEQYF. The CDR3 nucleotides read TGTGCCAGCAGTTTTGACCGGACTAGCGGGAAGTTCTACGAGCAGTACTTC. Combining the CDR3 with reference TRBV28 and TRBJ2-7 gives the whole variable domain DVKVTQSSRYLVKRTGEKVFLECVQDMDHENMFWYRQDPGLGLRLIYFSYDVKMKEKGDIPEGYSVSREKKERFSLILESASTNQTSMYLCASSFDRTSGKFYEQYFGPGTRLTVT.

The CDR3 DNA sequence: TGTGCCACCAGCAGAGATGTGGGGCGGACAGGGCGGAATGAGCAGTTCTTC. This sequence encodes CATSRDVGRTGRNEQFF. J is TRBJ2-1 and V is TRBV15; TRBD1 agrees at 8 bases. The CDR3 has 17 amino acids. The germline V gene has CDR1 LNHNV and CDR2 YYDKDF (reference sequence). V was clipped by 0 bases and J by 7 bases; unmatched bases: 11.

This clone was seen just once. The chain employs TRBV6-1 and TRBJ1-2, with 7 bases lining up with TRBD1. The germline V gene encodes CDR1 MNHNS and CDR2 SASEGT. V lost 5 bases to trimming and J lost 4 bases; unmatched junction nucleotides: 10. The CDR3 sequence is 15 residues long. The CDR3 DNA follows: TGTGCCAGCAGTCCTATCCGGGACAGACCCTATGGCTACACCTTC. Translated, it gives CASSPIRDRPYGYTF.

In this sample, this clone turned up a few times. The J gene is TRBJ1-1, the V gene TRBV9; D uncertain. This CDR3 is built from 16 residues. Germline CDR1 is SGDLS and CDR2 is YYNGEE. The ends were cut back, 0 bases at V and 2 bases at J, with 14 bases in the middle. The DNA for the CDR3 is TGTGCCAGCAGCGTAGGGGCGGGCGGAATTAACACTGAAGCTTTCTTT. It translates to CASSVGAGGINTEAFF.

This chain uses TRBV30 with TRBJ2-5, with 10 bases identical to TRBD2. The V and J ends lost 0 bases and 3 bases, in that order; junction bases with no gene match: 1. The CDR3 runs 14 residues. The germline gives CDR1 GTSNPN, CDR2 SVGIG (reference sequence). The CDR3 region has the DNA TGTGCCTGGAGTGTACTAGCGGGAAAAGAGACCCAGTACTTC. Its translation is CAWSVLAGKETQYF.

V gene TRBV5-4 combines with J gene TRBJ2-1; possibly TRBD1 for D (6 bases). Germline V CDR1 and CDR2: SGHNT, YYREEE (reference sequence). CDR3 length equals 15 residues. Trimming took off 7 bases at V and 2 bases at J, with 16 bases between the two ends. The DNA for the CDR3 is TGTGCCAGCGCTGGGGGAACAGGGACCTACAATGAGCAGTTCTTC. Translation gives CASAGGTGTYNEQFF.

The chain is built from TRBV9 and TRBJ2-3; D ambiguous. The CDR3 is 11 residues long. Deletions cut 4 bases from V and 5 bases from J, with 5 bases between. CDR1 and CDR2 from the germline V gene are SGDLS and YYNGEE. DNA for the CDR3: TGTGCCAGCAGCCTCCGAGATACGCAGTATTTT. Its translation is CASSLRDTQYF.

The chain carries TRBV7-2 and TRBJ2-7; possible D gene TRBD1, 6 bases. This CDR3 comprises 16 residues. Germline assignment: CDR1 SGHTA and CDR2 FQGNSA. V lost 5 bases and J lost 3, with 20 bases in between. The CDR3: CASSPAGVGPFYEQYF. CDR3 coding DNA: TGTGCCAGCAGCCCAGCAGGGGTCGGGCCTTTCTACGAGCAGTACTTC.

In regard to this clone: Germline is not matched at one junction end, which may reflect a read error. This chain uses TRBV2 with TRBJ1-5, with 7 positions matching TRBD1. The CDR3 is 16 residues long. CDR1 and CDR2 from the germline V gene are SNHLY and FYNNEI. In DNA, the CDR3 is TGTGCCAGCAGGGAAGATACAGGGGTAAGCAATCAGCCCCAGCATTTT. It yields the protein CASREDTGVSNQPQHF.

V gene TRBV7-2 combines with J gene TRBJ1-3; D uncertain. This CDR3 is 17 amino acids long. Germline V gives CDR1 SGHTA, CDR2 FQGNSA. The ends were cut back, 3 bases at V and 2 bases at J, with 17 bases in the middle. DNA for the CDR3: TGTGCCAGCAGCTTGCGAATAAGGACGGGAGCTGGAAACACCATATATTTT. Translated, it gives CASSLRIRTGAGNTIYF.

The rearrangement uses TRBV4-1 and TRBJ2-1, with a weak D call TRBD2 (5 bases). V was trimmed by 1 base and J by 2 bases, leaving 9 bases between them. Germline CDR1 reads MGHRA; CDR2 reads YSYEKL. The CDR3 covers 15 residues. The DNA for the CDR3 is TGCGCCAGCAGCCAAGGGGGAGCGCCCTACAATGAGCAGTTCTTC. Translation gives CASSQGGAPYNEQFF.